This T cell receptor (beta chain) was obtained from a study of blood T cell repertoires in COVID-19. Study-wide context: Collection of acute and convalescent COVID-19 samples took place in the United States, Italy and Spain. T cells, B-cell-depleted T cells, or PBMCs supplied cDNA or gDNA.

In the source study's methods: For nucleated cells, counts were estimated from reference gene primer amplification. Sequencing used immunoSEQ multiplex PCR; TCRdb keeps in-frame clones, though not all of them. V, J and clone size are those of that table, while D and trimming were read from the DNA. The sample consists of 130,000 to 150,000 clones, approximately 80% of them appearing once. The germline gives CDR1 GTSNPN, CDR2 SVGIG (reference sequence). The ends lost 4 bases at V and 1 base at J; junction bases unmatched: 8. The CDR3 runs 16 residues. The sample taken for sequencing was peripheral blood. The chain recombines TRBV30 with TRBJ2-3; 10 bases are shared with TRBD2. The sequence was obtained from a woman aged 45-60 years in a cohort sampled during active or convalescent COVID-19. The CDR3 sequence: CAWTSGGAFGTDTQYF. Here the CDR3 DNA reads TGTGCCTGGACCAGCGGGGGGGCCTTTGGCACAGATACGCAGTATTTT.